Shown below are 9 T cell receptor beta chains from a single sample sequenced in a study of PD-L1 blockade in urothelial cancer. The time point was: peripheral blood 6 weeks after treatment start. The method was immunoSEQ multiplex PCR; TCRdb's version includes in-frame clones alone and lacks a portion of them. The table records about 50,000 clones, roughly 80% of them present only once. The sequences come from PBMCs, collected around atezolizumab (anti-PD-L1) treatment. Receptors originate from an older man with urothelial cancer.

This clone was seen just once. The chain has TRBV7-8 and TRBJ2-3; 12 bases map to TRBD2. The CDR3 is 16 residues long. Trimming cost V 5 bases and J 3 bases; bases outside gene matches: 6. Germline loops: CDR1 SGHVS, CDR2 FQNEAQ. The CDR3 coding sequence is TGTGCCAGCAGCCAAACCCTAGCGGGAGGGACAGATACGCAGTATTTT. It yields the protein CASSQTLAGGTDTQYF.

DNA for the CDR3: TGTGCCAGCAGCGCACGTCCGGGACAGGGGCAGCCCCAGCATTTT. Its protein is CASSARPGQGQPQHF. The V call is TRBV2, the J call TRBJ1-5; 10 bases align to TRBD1. This CDR3 has 15 amino acids. V shed 6 bases and J 7 bases; nucleotides not matched to a gene: 9. Germline values: CDR1 SNHLY, CDR2 FYNNEI.

The chain recombines TRBV6-6 with TRBJ1-5; D gene ambiguous. There are 15 residues in the CDR3. Germline V gene sequence: CDR1 MNHNY, CDR2 SVGAGI (reference sequence). V dropped 3 bases and J dropped 6 bases, with 15 bases sitting between them. In DNA, the CDR3 is TGTGCCAGCAGTTATAGTACGAGCTCGCGTCAGCCCCAGCATTTT. It yields the protein CASSYSTSSRQPQHF.

The chain uses TRBV28 and TRBJ2-3; possibly TRBD2 for D (6 bases). CDR1 is MDHEN and CDR2 is SYDVKM in the germline V gene. The CDR3 length is 16 residues. The V and J ends lost 2 bases and 1 base respectively, with 13 bases between them. In DNA, the CDR3 is TGTGCCAGCAGTTTAGAGAGCGGGTTTGGCACAGATACGCAGTATTTT. Encoded protein: CASSLESGFGTDTQYF.

The chain is built from TRBV6-4 and TRBJ1-5; D not resolved. This CDR3 region has 13 residues. Germline V gene data show CDR1 as MRHNA and CDR2 as SNTAGT. Trimming took off 7 bases at V and 7 bases at J, with 14 bases between the two ends. The CDR3 sequence is CASTAEGDQPQHF. DNA of the CDR3: TGTGCCAGCACGGCCGAGGGAGACCAGCCCCAGCATTTT.

The rearrangement uses TRBV28 and TRBJ1-4; D perhaps matches TRBD1 (5 bases). CDR3 length: 14 residues. The V gene's germline CDR1 is MDHEN and CDR2 SYDVKM. Trimming removed 3 bases at V and 2 bases at J, with 7 bases between. The CDR3 DNA reads TGTGCCAGCAGTTTTTCAGGGACTAATGAAAAACTGTTTTTT. Its translation is CASSFSGTNEKLFF. The full variable domain, with the rest looked up from reference TRBV28 and TRBJ1-4, is DVKVTQSSRYLVKRTGEKVFLECVQDMDHENMFWYRQDPGLGLRLIYFSYDVKMKEKGDIPEGYSVSREKKERFSLILESASTNQTSMYLCASSFSGTNEKLFFGSGTQLSVL.

V usage is TRBV11-2 and J usage is TRBJ2-7; 7 nucleotides line up with TRBD2. V lost 5 bases to trimming and J lost 7 bases; unmatched junction nucleotides: 14. Germline V gene lookup returns CDR1 SGHAT and CDR2 FQNNGV. The length of the CDR3 is 15 residues. CDR3 protein: CASSKNGGRESEQYF. CDR3 DNA: TGTGCCAGCAGCAAGAATGGAGGGCGGGAGAGTGAGCAGTACTTC.

V gene TRBV19 combines with J gene TRBJ1-1; D possibly corresponds to TRBD1 (5 bases). The CDR3 totals 15 residues. V was clipped by 6 bases and J by 0 bases, with 14 bases between them. The V gene's germline CDR1 is LNHDA and CDR2 SQIVND (reference sequence). The CDR3 DNA follows: TGTGCCAGTAGAGATGAGGTAGGGGTGAACACTGAAGCTTTCTTT. Its translation: CASRDEVGVNTEAFF.

This clone was detected only a few times. The rearrangement uses TRBV10-3 and TRBJ2-7; D is uncertain. With 3 bases removed from V and 0 bases from J, the gap between germline ends came to 3 bases. This CDR3 has 12 residues. Germline V gene lookup returns CDR1 ENHRY and CDR2 SYGVKD. CDR3 in amino acids: CAISDGSYEQYF. CDR3 coding DNA: TGTGCCATCAGTGACGGCTCCTACGAGCAGTACTTC.